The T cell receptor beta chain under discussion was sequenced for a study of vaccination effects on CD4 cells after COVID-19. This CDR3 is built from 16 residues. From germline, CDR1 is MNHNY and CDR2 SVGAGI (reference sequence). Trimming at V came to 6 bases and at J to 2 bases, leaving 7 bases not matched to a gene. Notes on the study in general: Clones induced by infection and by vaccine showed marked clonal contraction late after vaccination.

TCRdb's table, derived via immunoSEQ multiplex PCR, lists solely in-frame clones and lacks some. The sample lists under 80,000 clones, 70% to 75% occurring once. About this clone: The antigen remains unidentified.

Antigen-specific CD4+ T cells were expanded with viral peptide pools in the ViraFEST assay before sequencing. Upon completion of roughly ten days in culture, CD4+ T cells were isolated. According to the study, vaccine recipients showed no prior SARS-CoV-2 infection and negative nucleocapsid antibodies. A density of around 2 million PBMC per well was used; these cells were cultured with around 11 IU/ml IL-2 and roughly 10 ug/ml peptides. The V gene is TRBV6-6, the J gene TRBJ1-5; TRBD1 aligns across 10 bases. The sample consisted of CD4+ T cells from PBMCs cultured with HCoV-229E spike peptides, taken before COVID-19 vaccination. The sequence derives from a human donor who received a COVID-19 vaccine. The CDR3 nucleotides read TGTGCCAGCAGGAAAGACGGGACAGGGGGCAATCAGCCCCAGCATTTT. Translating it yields CASRKDGTGGNQPQHF.